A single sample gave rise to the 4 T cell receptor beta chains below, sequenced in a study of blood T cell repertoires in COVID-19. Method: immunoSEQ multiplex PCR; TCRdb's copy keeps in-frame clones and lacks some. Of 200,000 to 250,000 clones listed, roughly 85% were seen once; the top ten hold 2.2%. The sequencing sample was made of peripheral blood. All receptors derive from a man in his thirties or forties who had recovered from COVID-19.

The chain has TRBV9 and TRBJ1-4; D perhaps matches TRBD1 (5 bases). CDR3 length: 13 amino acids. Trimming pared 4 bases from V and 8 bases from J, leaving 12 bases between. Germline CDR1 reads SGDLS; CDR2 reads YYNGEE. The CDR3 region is CASSPRQQEKLFF. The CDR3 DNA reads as TGTGCCAGCAGCCCGCGACAGCAGGAAAAACTGTTTTTT.

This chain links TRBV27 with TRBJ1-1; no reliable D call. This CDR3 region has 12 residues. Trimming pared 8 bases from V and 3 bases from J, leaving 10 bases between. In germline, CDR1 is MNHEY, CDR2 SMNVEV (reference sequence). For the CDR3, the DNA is TGTGCCAGCTGGAACGGAGACACTGAAGCTTTCTTT. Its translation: CASWNGDTEAFF.

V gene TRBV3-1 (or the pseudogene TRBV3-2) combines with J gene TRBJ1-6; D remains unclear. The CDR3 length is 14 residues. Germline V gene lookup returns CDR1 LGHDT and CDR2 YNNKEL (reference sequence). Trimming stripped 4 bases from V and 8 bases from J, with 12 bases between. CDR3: CASSPGLLDSPLHF. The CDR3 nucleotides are TGTGCCAGCAGCCCAGGTCTGTTGGATTCACCCCTCCACTTT.

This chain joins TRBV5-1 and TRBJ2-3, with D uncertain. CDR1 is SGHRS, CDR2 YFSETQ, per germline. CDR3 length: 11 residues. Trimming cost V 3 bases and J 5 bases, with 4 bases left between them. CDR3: CASSSGDTQYF. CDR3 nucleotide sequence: TGCGCCAGCAGCTCGGGAGATACGCAGTATTTT.